Below are 14 T cell receptor beta chains sequenced from a single sample in a study of shared clonotypes between healthy human individuals. Libraries were prepared by immunoSEQ multiplex PCR; TCRdb keeps only in-frame clonotypes and omits some of them. The table has about 2.3 million clones, 93% seen once. Source material: naive CD4+ T cells from PBMCs. The sample's subset: CD45RA+ positively selected. Receptor source: a man between 18 and 29 years old in good health. Some clones in this sample may be carry-over from other donors' samples.

The rearrangement joins TRBV6-4 to TRBJ1-2; 10 nucleotides match TRBD1. J was trimmed by 3 bases and V by 3 bases; bases with no gene match: 4. The germline CDR1 and CDR2 sequences are MRHNA and SNTAGT. CDR3 length: 15 amino acids. CDR3 DNA sequence: TGTGCCAGCAGTGAGACAGGGGGCAGGGACTATGGCTACACCTTC. This encodes CASSETGGRDYGYTF.

The J gene is TRBJ1-3, the V gene TRBV30, with no clear D. Per the germline V gene, CDR1 is GTSNPN and CDR2 is SVGIG (reference sequence). V was clipped by 1 base and J by 0 bases, with 10 bases between them. This CDR3 comprises 15 residues. This chain's CDR3 is CAWSEDSYSGNTIYF. The CDR3 region has the DNA TGTGCCTGGAGTGAGGACTCCTACTCTGGAAACACCATATATTTT. Full variable domain (missing parts from reference TRBV30 and TRBJ1-3): SQTIHQWPATLVQPVGSPLSLECTVEGTSNPNLYWYRQAAGRGLQLLFYSVGIGQISSEVPQNLSASRPQDRQFILSSKKLLLSDSGFYLCAWSEDSYSGNTIYFGEGSWLTVV.

The J gene is TRBJ1-4, the V gene TRBV2, with D possibly TRBD1 on 5 matching bases. The CDR3 is 15 residues long. The germline CDR1 and CDR2 sequences are SNHLY and FYNNEI. V was cut by 8 bases and J by 3 bases, with 16 bases left in between. In DNA, the CDR3 is TGTGCCAGCGGGGGACCCTCTGGGTCTAATGAAAAACTGTTTTTT. This translates into CASGGPSGSNEKLFF.

The genes are TRBV27 and TRBJ1-5; no firm D call. This CDR3 is 16 amino acids long. Germline CDR1 is MNHEY and CDR2 is SMNVEV (reference sequence). The germline V and J ends were trimmed by 4 bases and 2 bases, with 15 bases remaining between them. CDR3 DNA: TGTGCCAGCAGTTCCGATGCAAGGGCTGGCAATCAGCCCCAGCATTTT. It codes for CASSSDARAGNQPQHF.

The rearrangement uses TRBV2 and TRBJ2-3; D may correspond to TRBD1 or TRBD2 (5 bases each). CDR3 length: 13 residues. V was cut by 6 bases and J by 1 base, with 8 bases left in between. From germline, CDR1 is SNHLY and CDR2 FYNNEI. The CDR3: CASRWDGTDTQYF. CDR3 nucleotide sequence: TGTGCCAGCAGGTGGGACGGCACAGATACGCAGTATTTT.

This chain links TRBV5-4 with TRBJ2-7; no reliable D call. Germline V gene sequence: CDR1 SGHNT, CDR2 YYREEE (reference sequence). Trimming removed 3 bases from V and 0 bases from J, with 10 bases in between. The CDR3 sequence is 14 residues long. DNA for the CDR3: TGTGCCAGCAGCTCCTCAGACATCTCCTACGAGCAGTACTTC. Amino acid sequence: CASSSSDISYEQYF.

This clone occurred once. The DNA for the CDR3 is TGTGCCAGTAGTATAAGGGACAGTTACAATGAGCAGTTCTTC. Translation: CASSIRDSYNEQFF. The gene calls are TRBV19 and TRBJ2-1; TRBD1 agrees at 7 bases. Germline V gene sequence: CDR1 LNHDA, CDR2 SQIVND (reference sequence). The CDR3 consists of 14 residues. Losses at the gene ends were 2 bases for V and 4 bases for J; bases not matched to a gene: 2.

The chain carries TRBV7-9 and TRBJ1-4, with TRBD1 matching over 9 bases. The length of the CDR3 is 16 residues. J gave up 5 bases and V 5 bases, and 9 bases lay outside the gene matches. The V gene's germline CDR1 is SEHNR and CDR2 FQNEAQ (reference sequence). The CDR3: CASSPSWTGANEKLFF. The CDR3 DNA follows: TGTGCCAGCAGCCCCTCCTGGACAGGGGCCAATGAAAAACTGTTTTTT.

Only a few counts were recorded for this clone. The genes are TRBV28 and TRBJ1-1; possible D gene TRBD1, 6 bases. The ends were cut back, 6 bases at V and 0 bases at J, with 14 bases in the middle. Germline assignment: CDR1 MDHEN and CDR2 SYDVKM. This CDR3 has 15 amino acids. This CDR3 is CASRPWDTMNTEAFF. The CDR3 DNA is TGTGCCAGCAGACCGTGGGACACTATGAACACTGAAGCTTTCTTT.

The chain uses TRBV7-6 and TRBJ2-2, with D possibly matching TRBD2 (7 bases). Per germline, CDR1 SGHVS and CDR2 FNYEAQ. CDR3 length: 17 residues. The V end lost 1 base, the J end lost 6 bases, and 18 bases lay between the germline ends. The CDR3 bases are TGTGCCAGCAGCTTAGTGTCCGCAGGGGAGGGAGCCGGGGAGCTGTTTTTT. Its translation: CASSLVSAGEGAGELFF.

V gene TRBV11-2 combines with J gene TRBJ2-3; 11 positions agree with TRBD2. Trimming removed 3 bases from V and 11 bases from J; junction bases left unmatched: 16. The CDR3 loop spans 17 amino acids. The germline V gene has CDR1 SGHAT and CDR2 FQNNGV. As DNA, the CDR3 is TGTGCCAGCAGCTTGATCTCTAGCGGGAGGTCTCCAGGGGGGCAGTATTTT. Translated: CASSLISSGRSPGGQYF.

This clone is a singleton in its sample. The rearrangement links TRBV4-3 to TRBJ2-3; D not certain. With 0 bases removed from V and 7 bases from J, the gap between germline ends came to 8 bases. Germline CDR1 and CDR2: LGHNA and YSLEER. The length of the CDR3 is 13 residues. The CDR3 coding sequence is TGCGCCAGCAGCCAAGATTCGCGAAATACGCAGTATTTT. It is translated as CASSQDSRNTQYF.

This chain joins TRBV27 and TRBJ2-5; 8 nucleotides agree with TRBD1. The CDR3 is 15 amino acids. J gave up 1 base and V 5 bases, and 6 bases lay outside the gene matches. Germline V gene sequence: CDR1 MNHEY, CDR2 SMNVEV (reference sequence). The CDR3 spells CASSLTDRVQETQYF. The CDR3 nucleotides are TGTGCCAGCAGTCTAACGGACAGGGTCCAAGAGACCCAGTACTTC.

This chain links TRBV28 with TRBJ1-5; D unclear. Trimming removed 4 bases from V and 6 bases from J, with 19 bases in between. There are 16 residues in the CDR3. Germline V gene sequence: CDR1 MDHEN, CDR2 SYDVKM. CDR3 amino acids: CASSSIILSESQPQHF. In DNA form, the CDR3 reads TGTGCCAGCAGTTCGATTATTCTTTCCGAGAGTCAGCCCCAGCATTTT.